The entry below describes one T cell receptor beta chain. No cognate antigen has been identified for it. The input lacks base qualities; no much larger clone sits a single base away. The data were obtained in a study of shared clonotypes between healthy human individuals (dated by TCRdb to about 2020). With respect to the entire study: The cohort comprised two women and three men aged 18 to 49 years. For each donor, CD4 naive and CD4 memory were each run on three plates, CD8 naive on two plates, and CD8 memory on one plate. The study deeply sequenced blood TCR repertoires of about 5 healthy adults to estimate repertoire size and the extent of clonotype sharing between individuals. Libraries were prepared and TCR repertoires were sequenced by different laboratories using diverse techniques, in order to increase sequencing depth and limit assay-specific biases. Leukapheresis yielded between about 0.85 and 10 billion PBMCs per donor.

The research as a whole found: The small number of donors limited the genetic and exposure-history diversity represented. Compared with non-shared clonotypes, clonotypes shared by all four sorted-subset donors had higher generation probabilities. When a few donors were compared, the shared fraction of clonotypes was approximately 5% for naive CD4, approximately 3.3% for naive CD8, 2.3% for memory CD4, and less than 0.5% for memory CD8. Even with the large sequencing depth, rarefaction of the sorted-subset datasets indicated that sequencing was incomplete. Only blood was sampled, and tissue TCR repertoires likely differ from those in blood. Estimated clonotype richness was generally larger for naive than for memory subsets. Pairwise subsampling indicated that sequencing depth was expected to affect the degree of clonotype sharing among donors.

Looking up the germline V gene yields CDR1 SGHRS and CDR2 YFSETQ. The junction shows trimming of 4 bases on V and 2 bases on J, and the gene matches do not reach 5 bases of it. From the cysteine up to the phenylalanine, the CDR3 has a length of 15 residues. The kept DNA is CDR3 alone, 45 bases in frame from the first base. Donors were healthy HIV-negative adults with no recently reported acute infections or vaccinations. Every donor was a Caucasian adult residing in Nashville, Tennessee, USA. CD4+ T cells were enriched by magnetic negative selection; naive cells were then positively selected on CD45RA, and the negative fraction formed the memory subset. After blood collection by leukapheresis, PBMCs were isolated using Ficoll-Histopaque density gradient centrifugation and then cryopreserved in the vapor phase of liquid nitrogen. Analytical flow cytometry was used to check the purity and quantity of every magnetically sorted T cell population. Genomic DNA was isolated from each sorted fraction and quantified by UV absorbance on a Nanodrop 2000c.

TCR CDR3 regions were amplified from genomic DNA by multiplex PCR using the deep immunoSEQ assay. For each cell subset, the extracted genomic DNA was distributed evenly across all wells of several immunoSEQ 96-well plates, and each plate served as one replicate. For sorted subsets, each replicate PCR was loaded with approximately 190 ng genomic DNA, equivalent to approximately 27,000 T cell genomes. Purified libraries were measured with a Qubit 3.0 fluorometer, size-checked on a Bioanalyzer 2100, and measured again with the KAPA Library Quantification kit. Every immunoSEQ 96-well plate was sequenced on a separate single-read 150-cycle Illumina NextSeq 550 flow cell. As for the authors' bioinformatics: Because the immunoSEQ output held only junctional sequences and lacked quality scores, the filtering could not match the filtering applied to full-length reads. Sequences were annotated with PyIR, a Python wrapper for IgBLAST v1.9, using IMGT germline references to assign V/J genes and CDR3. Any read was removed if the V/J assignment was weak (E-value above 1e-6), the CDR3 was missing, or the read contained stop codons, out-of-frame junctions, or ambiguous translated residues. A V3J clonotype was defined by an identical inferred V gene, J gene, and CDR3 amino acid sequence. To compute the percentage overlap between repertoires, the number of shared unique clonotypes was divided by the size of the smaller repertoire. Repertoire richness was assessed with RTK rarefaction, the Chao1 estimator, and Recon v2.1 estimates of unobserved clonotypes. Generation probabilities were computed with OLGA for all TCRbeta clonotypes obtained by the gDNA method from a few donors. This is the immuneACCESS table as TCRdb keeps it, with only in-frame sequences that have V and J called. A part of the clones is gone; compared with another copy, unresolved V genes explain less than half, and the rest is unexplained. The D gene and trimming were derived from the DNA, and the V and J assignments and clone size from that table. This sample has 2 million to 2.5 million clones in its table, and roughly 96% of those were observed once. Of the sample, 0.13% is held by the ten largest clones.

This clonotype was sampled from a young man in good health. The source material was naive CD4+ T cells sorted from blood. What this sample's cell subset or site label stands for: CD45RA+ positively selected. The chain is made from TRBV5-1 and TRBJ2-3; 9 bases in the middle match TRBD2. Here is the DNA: TGCGCCAGCAGCCCAGCGGGGGGAAACACAGATACGCAGTATTTT. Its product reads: CASSPAGGNTDTQYF.